The 19 T cell receptor beta chains reported below all come from one sample, sequenced in a study of T cell changes during pregnancy in multiple sclerosis. Assay: immunoSEQ multiplex PCR; the TCRdb copy retains only in-frame clones and omits some. The sample lists tens of thousands of clones, about 89% occurring once. Source: CD4+ T cells from peripheral blood mononuclear cells, taken in the third trimester of pregnancy. All receptors come from a female donor in good health, enrolled as a control in a pregnancy study.

The V gene is TRBV11-2, the J gene TRBJ2-1, with 7 bases identical to TRBD2. The V and J ends lost 7 bases and 9 bases, in that order; junction bases with no gene match: 12. Looked up from germline, CDR1 is SGHAT and CDR2 is FQNNGV. This CDR3 is 14 amino acids long. CDR3 amino acids: CASITGGGLSEQFF. In DNA, the CDR3 is TGTGCCAGCATCACTGGGGGGGGGTTGAGTGAGCAGTTCTTC.

J is TRBJ2-1 and V is TRBV5-1, with 10 bases lining up with TRBD2. This CDR3 is 15 amino acids long. The V and J ends lost 3 bases and 6 bases, in that order; junction bases with no gene match: 6. Germline loops: CDR1 SGHRS, CDR2 YFSETQ. The CDR3 sequence: CASSSSAGGGNEQFF. DNA for the CDR3: TGCGCCAGCAGCTCCTCAGCGGGGGGGGGCAATGAGCAGTTCTTC.

This clone was counted once. The chain carries TRBV2 and TRBJ1-5; 12 nucleotides match TRBD1. This CDR3 contains 15 residues. Germline CDR1 and CDR2: SNHLY and FYNNEI. The junction had 6 bases not matched to a gene; V was cut back by 6 bases and J by 6 bases. As DNA, the CDR3 is TGTGCCAGCAGGGAGGGGACAGGGGGCGGTCAGCCCCAGCATTTT. The encoded protein is CASREGTGGGQPQHF.

This clone appeared a single time. The chain joins TRBV4-2 to TRBJ2-1, with 12 bases fitting TRBD2. With V trimmed by 5 bases and J by 6 bases, 5 bases remained unmatched. Per the germline V gene, CDR1 is LGHNA and CDR2 is YNFKEQ. CDR3 length: 15 residues. The CDR3 sequence: CASSAPSGGVNEQFF. The CDR3 DNA reads as TGTGCCAGCAGCGCCCCTAGCGGGGGGGTCAATGAGCAGTTCTTC.

The chain joins TRBV9 to TRBJ2-7; possibly TRBD2 for D (5 bases). Trimming took off 0 bases at V and 5 bases at J, with 12 bases between the two ends. Germline V CDR1 and CDR2: SGDLS, YYNGEE. The CDR3 length is 14 residues. Here the CDR3 DNA reads TGTGCCAGCAGCGTAGTACCGGGAACTGACGAGCAGTACTTC. This codes for CASSVVPGTDEQYF.

The CDR3 loop reads CAISESNLDPGVEKLFF. The DNA for the CDR3 is TGTGCCATCAGTGAGTCGAATCTGGACCCCGGGGTTGAAAAACTGTTTTTT. The chain links TRBV10-3 to TRBJ1-4, with D uncertain. The CDR3 spans 17 residues. In germline, CDR1 is ENHRY, CDR2 SYGVKD. Trimming stripped 0 bases from V and 7 bases from J, with 18 bases between.

The CDR3, as DNA: TGTGCCAGCAGCCCCGGGACTACCAGCACAGATACGCAGTATTTT. This gives the protein CASSPGTTSTDTQYF. The gene calls are TRBV9 and TRBJ2-3; 7 nucleotides align to TRBD2. The CDR3 spans 15 residues. The germline CDR1 and CDR2 sequences are SGDLS and YYNGEE. V gave up 4 bases and J gave up 0 bases; unmatched junction bases: 5.

This clone was seen a single time. The rearrangement uses TRBV2 and TRBJ1-5, with 7 positions matching TRBD1. Germline CDR1 and CDR2: SNHLY and FYNNEI. V shed 4 bases and J 6 bases; nucleotides not matched to a gene: 9. The CDR3 spans 15 residues. The CDR3 here is CASSVREQGRQPQHF. The CDR3 DNA reads as TGTGCCAGCAGTGTACGGGAACAGGGGCGTCAGCCCCAGCATTTT.

This chain connects TRBV5-1 to TRBJ1-5, with D possibly TRBD1 on 5 matching bases. The CDR3 sequence is 15 residues long. Germline CDR1 and CDR2: SGHRS and YFSETQ. With 2 bases removed from V and 2 bases from J, the gap between germline ends came to 11 bases. CDR3 loop: CASSLRGGGNQPQHF. CDR3 nucleotides: TGCGCCAGCAGCTTAAGGGGAGGCGGCAATCAGCCCCAGCATTTT.

The chain combines TRBV18 with TRBJ1-1, with a tentative D call TRBD1 (5 bases). CDR1 is KGHSH and CDR2 is LQKENI in the germline V gene. This CDR3 has 14 amino acids. The V end lost 2 bases, the J end lost 3 bases, and 10 bases lay between the germline ends. The CDR3 coding sequence is TGTGCCAGCTCACCATGGGGCTGGGACACTGAAGCTTTCTTT. Its translation: CASSPWGWDTEAFF.

The gene calls are TRBV19 and TRBJ2-2, with 12 bases aligning to TRBD1. The germline CDR1 and CDR2 sequences are LNHDA and SQIVND (reference sequence). V lost 0 bases to trimming and J lost 7 bases; unmatched junction nucleotides: 9. The CDR3 has 18 residues. CDR3 DNA sequence: TGTGCCAGTAGTATAGATCGTGGCGGGACAGGGGGCTTCGGGGAGCTGTTTTTT. This gives the protein CASSIDRGGTGGFGELFF. Full variable domain (rest looked up from reference TRBV19 and TRBJ2-2): DGGITQSPKYLFRKEGQNVTLSCEQNLNHDAMYWYRQDPGQGLRLIYYSQIVNDFQKGDIAEGYSVSREKKESFPLTVTSAQKNPTAFYLCASSIDRGGTGGFGELFFGEGSRLTVL.

The rearrangement uses TRBV7-2 and TRBJ2-3; TRBD2 matches 12 bases. Trimming at V came to 2 bases and at J to 2 bases, leaving 5 bases not matched to a gene. The CDR3 length is 17 residues. Germline V gives CDR1 SGHTA, CDR2 FQGNSA. CDR3 nucleotide sequence: TGTGCCAGCAGCTTAAGACTAGCGGGGGTCCTCACAGATACGCAGTATTTT. It specifies CASSLRLAGVLTDTQYF.

The V and J genes are TRBV11-2 and TRBJ2-1; D might be TRBD1 (7 bases). The V gene's germline CDR1 is SGHAT and CDR2 FQNNGV. The V gene lost 5 bases and the J gene lost 5 bases, with 16 bases spanning the gap. The CDR3 contains 15 residues. This CDR3 is CASSGAGGGNNEQFF. CDR3 in DNA: TGTGCCAGCAGCGGAGCAGGGGGAGGAAACAATGAGCAGTTCTTC.

This chain uses TRBV5-4 with TRBJ1-2; D ambiguous. The CDR3 runs to 14 residues. Trimming shortened V by 0 bases and J by 7 bases, and 13 bases separated the two germline ends. Germline CDR1 SGHNT, CDR2 YYREEE (reference sequence). For the CDR3, the DNA is TGTGCCAGCAGCTTGGTTGGTAGGGAGGCTGGCTACACCTTC. This gives the protein CASSLVGREAGYTF.

The V gene is TRBV28, the J gene TRBJ1-2, with 8 bases that match TRBD1. CDR3 length: 19 residues. Looked up from germline, CDR1 is MDHEN and CDR2 is SYDVKM. V shed 6 bases, J shed 0 bases, and the junction held 18 bases outside the gene matches. The CDR3 region has the DNA TGTGCCAGCAGAAGTCCCAGGGGGACAGGACTACTTCCTAACTATGGCTACACCTTC. Translating it yields CASRSPRGTGLLPNYGYTF.

This rearrangement joins TRBV28 to TRBJ1-2, with 7 bases that match TRBD1. The CDR3 spans 12 residues. Trimming at V came to 8 bases and at J to 2 bases, leaving 2 bases not matched to a gene. From germline, CDR1 is MDHEN and CDR2 SYDVKM. The CDR3 spells CASLGQNYGYTF. Here the CDR3 DNA reads TGTGCCAGCTTGGGACAGAACTATGGCTACACCTTC.

The chain employs TRBV4-2 and TRBJ1-2; D unresolved. Germline CDR1 LGHNA, CDR2 YNFKEQ. Between the trimmed V and J ends, which lost 0 bases and 7 bases, there was a span of 15 bases. The CDR3 is 15 amino acids. CDR3 residues: CASSQEDIGRGGYTF. CDR3 coding DNA: TGTGCCAGCAGCCAAGAAGACATCGGACGGGGTGGCTACACCTTC.

This chain connects TRBV29-1 to TRBJ2-7; tentative D call: TRBD1 (6 bases). CDR1 is SQVTM and CDR2 is ANQGSEA in the germline V gene. The V and J ends lost 2 bases and 5 bases respectively, with 7 bases between them. This CDR3 has 11 residues. CDR3 residues: CSVERQDEQYF. The CDR3 DNA is TGCAGCGTTGAAAGACAGGACGAGCAGTACTTC.

The J gene is TRBJ1-6, the V gene TRBV19; 9 bases map to TRBD1. Trimming took 1 base from V and 6 from J; bases not matched to a gene: 4. CDR1 is LNHDA, CDR2 SQIVND, per germline (reference sequence). The CDR3 sequence is 16 residues long. The CDR3 nucleotides are TGTGCCAGTAGTATAGTCGGGACAGGGATTAATTCACCCCTCCACTTT. As protein: CASSIVGTGINSPLHF.